The 31 T cell receptor beta chains below were found in one sample sequenced in a study of shared clonotypes between healthy human individuals. Only in-frame clones appear in the TCRdb table, and some are missing; sequencing was by immunoSEQ multiplex PCR. The sample lists roughly 2 million clones, about 95% occurring once. CD45RO-negative, CCR7-positively selected cells formed the naive CD8 fraction, excluding terminally differentiated effector memory CD45RA+ cells. What was sequenced was naive CD8+ T cells sorted from blood. The origin of the receptors is a man between 18 and 35 years old in good health.

Remarks on this clone: The same CDR3 is also encoded by other DNA sequences in this sample. V usage is TRBV19 and J usage is TRBJ1-2; D gene ambiguous. CDR3 size: 14 residues. Germline CDR1 LNHDA, CDR2 SQIVND (reference sequence). V was trimmed by 4 bases and J by 0 bases, leaving 9 bases between them. The CDR3 loop is CASSTWDTNYGYTF. The DNA for the CDR3 is TGTGCCAGTAGTACTTGGGATACTAACTATGGCTACACCTTC.

The CDR3 sequence is CASSTWEGPESEKLFF. DNA for the CDR3: TGTGCCAGCAGTACCTGGGAGGGGCCGGAGAGCGAAAAACTGTTTTTT. This rearrangement joins TRBV7-9 to TRBJ1-4; D perhaps matches TRBD1 (5 bases). Deletions cut 6 bases from V and 8 bases from J, with 22 bases between. The V gene's germline CDR1 is SEHNR and CDR2 FQNEAQ (reference sequence). CDR3 length equals 16 residues.

This chain joins TRBV4-1 and TRBJ2-5; D might be TRBD2 (6 bases). This CDR3 has 14 residues. With 0 bases removed from V and 8 bases from J, the gap between germline ends came to 13 bases. The germline gives CDR1 MGHRA, CDR2 YSYEKL. The CDR3 protein is CASSQEHSGPTQYF. CDR3 nucleotide sequence: TGCGCCAGCAGCCAAGAACACAGCGGGCCTACCCAGTACTTC.

The J gene is TRBJ1-6, the V gene TRBV4-3; tentatively, D is TRBD1 (5 bases). CDR1 and CDR2 (germline): LGHNA, YSLEER. This CDR3 region has 17 residues. V was pared by 6 bases and J by 0 bases, with 15 bases between. CDR3 nucleotide sequence: TGCGCCAGCAGTCCCCGCGCAGGGAGCTCCTATAATTCACCCCTCCACTTT. Translating gives CASSPRAGSSYNSPLHF.

The V and J genes are TRBV4-1 and TRBJ2-3, with 8 bases matching TRBD1. V lost 3 bases to trimming and J lost 6 bases; unmatched junction nucleotides: 8. Germline CDR1 reads MGHRA; CDR2 reads YSYEKL. The CDR3 has 15 amino acids. The CDR3 sequence: CASSHHDRGDDTQYF. In DNA form, the CDR3 reads TGCGCCAGCAGCCACCATGACAGGGGTGACGATACGCAGTATTTT.

The rearrangement joins TRBV7-3 to TRBJ1-1; D not resolved. Germline CDR1 is SGHTA and CDR2 is FQGTGA. The V end lost 1 base, the J end lost 7 bases, and 10 bases lay between the germline ends. The length of the CDR3 is 13 residues. CDR3 region: CASSLMGPNEAFF. The CDR3 DNA reads TGTGCCAGCAGCTTAATGGGCCCCAATGAAGCTTTCTTT. The whole variable domain, filled in from reference TRBV7-3 and TRBJ1-1, reads GAGVSQTPSNKVTEKGKYVELRCDPISGHTALYWYRQSLGQGPEFLIYFQGTGAADDSGLPNDRFFAVRPEGSVSTLKIQRTERGDSAVYLCASSLMGPNEAFFGQGTRLTVV.

The V and J genes are TRBV21-1 and TRBJ2-7. TRBV21-1 is a recognized pseudogene. The CDR3 has 14 amino acids. CDR3 sequence (DNA): TGTGCCAGCAGCAACCACCCCCCACCCCACGAGCAGTACTTC. Amino acids: CASSNHPPPHEQYF.

The CDR3 DNA is TGCGCCAGCAGCTTTAGCGGGGAGCCCACAGATACGCAGTATTTT. It yields the protein CASSFSGEPTDTQYF. J is TRBJ2-3 and V is TRBV5-1; 8 nucleotides align to TRBD2. CDR1 and CDR2 from the germline V gene are SGHRS and YFSETQ. The V segment lost 2 bases and the J segment 2 bases; nucleotides outside the gene matches: 4. This CDR3 contains 15 residues.

A remark on this clone: In the same sample, other DNA sequences code for this CDR3. V gene TRBV4-3 combines with J gene TRBJ2-7, with D possibly TRBD1 on 6 matching bases. The CDR3 covers 14 residues. With 0 bases removed from V and 3 bases from J, the gap between germline ends came to 9 bases. Germline lookup yields CDR1 LGHNA and CDR2 YSLEER. This CDR3 is CASSQDQGGYEQYF. For the CDR3, the DNA is TGCGCCAGCAGCCAAGATCAAGGGGGCTACGAGCAGTACTTC.

The V and J genes are TRBV4-1 and TRBJ2-2; D is tentatively TRBD1 or TRBD2 (6 bases each). The CDR3 sequence is 12 residues long. V was shortened by 7 bases and J by 7 bases, with 10 bases between the two germline ends. The germline gives CDR1 MGHRA, CDR2 YSYEKL. CDR3 sequence reads: CASNEGGGELFF. For the CDR3, the DNA is TGCGCCAGCAACGAGGGGGGCGGGGAGCTGTTTTTT.

J is TRBJ2-7 and V is TRBV7-8; 7 bases line up with TRBD1. J lost 1 base, V lost 4 bases, and 10 bases had no gene match. Germline CDR1 reads SGHVS; CDR2 reads FQNEAQ. This CDR3 has 16 amino acids. The CDR3 loop reads CASSSHRDSDSYEQYF. The DNA of the CDR3 is TGTGCCAGCAGCTCCCACCGGGACAGTGATTCCTACGAGCAGTACTTC.

The rearrangement links TRBV28 to TRBJ2-1; the D is unclear. Germline V gene sequence: CDR1 MDHEN, CDR2 SYDVKM. The CDR3 is 12 residues long. Deletions cut 4 bases from V and 4 bases from J, with 5 bases between. The CDR3 spells CASSSIYNEQFF. The CDR3 DNA reads TGTGCCAGCAGTTCAATATACAATGAGCAGTTCTTC.

The J gene is TRBJ2-7, the V gene TRBV7-2, with D unresolved. The V gene's germline CDR1 is SGHTA and CDR2 FQGNSA. Trimming pared 5 bases from V and 2 bases from J, leaving 10 bases between. This CDR3 has 13 residues. The CDR3 DNA reads as TGTGCCAGCAGCCCGCTAATCCCCTACGAGCAGTACTTC. Translating it yields CASSPLIPYEQYF.

In DNA, the CDR3 is TGTGCCAGCAGCATGAACCCTCCAGGGGGCACTGAAGCTTTCTTT. This translates into CASSMNPPGGTEAFF. The chain employs TRBV5-5 and TRBJ1-1; the match to TRBD1 covers 7 bases. Unmatched junction bases numbered 10, after V lost 4 bases and J lost 4 bases. The CDR3 consists of 15 residues. The germline gives CDR1 SGHKS, CDR2 YYEKEE (reference sequence).

This clone appeared a single time. DNA for the CDR3: TGTGCCAGCAGCTTAGCCCAGCCCCAATCCGAGAACACTGAAGCTTTCTTT. It is translated as CASSLAQPQSENTEAFF. The rearrangement joins TRBV11-2 to TRBJ1-1; D is ambiguous. Germline values: CDR1 SGHAT, CDR2 FQNNGV. V was clipped by 1 base and J by 1 base, with 16 bases between them. CDR3 length: 17 residues. The whole variable domain, remainder taken from reference TRBV11-2 and TRBJ1-1, is EAGVAQSPRYKIIEKRQSVAFWCNPISGHATLYWYQQILGQGPKLLIQFQNNGVVDDSQLPKDRFSAERLKGVDSTLKIQPAKLEDSAVYLCASSLAQPQSENTEAFFGQGTRLTVV.

This chain uses TRBV13 with TRBJ2-3; 11 positions agree with TRBD2. Germline V lookup: CDR1 PRHDT, CDR2 FYEKMQ (reference sequence). Trimming cost V 4 bases and J 0 bases; bases outside gene matches: 3. This CDR3 has 16 residues. Written as DNA, the CDR3 is TGTGCCAGCAGCTCTTGGACTAGCGGGAGCACAGATACGCAGTATTTT. Encoded protein: CASSSWTSGSTDTQYF.

This clone came up once. V gene TRBV7-9 combines with J gene TRBJ2-5; tentatively, D is TRBD2 (6 bases). Germline-derived CDR1 and CDR2 are SEHNR and FQNEAQ (reference sequence). Trimming left V 5 bases short and J 5 bases short, with 24 bases between. The CDR3 consists of 17 residues. The CDR3, as DNA: TGTGCCAGCAGCCTACAAATGCTGGGACTGACAAGGGAGACCCAGTACTTC. This translates into CASSLQMLGLTRETQYF.

The V call is TRBV2, the J call TRBJ2-1; 10 bases align to TRBD2. This CDR3 region has 16 residues. Unmatched junction bases numbered 5, after V lost 3 bases and J lost 3 bases. CDR1 and CDR2 from the germline V gene are SNHLY and FYNNEI. The CDR3 reads CASSDLAGEVYNEQFF. CDR3 DNA: TGTGCCAGCAGTGATCTAGCGGGAGAGGTCTACAATGAGCAGTTCTTC. The variable domain in full, with the rest retrieved from reference TRBV2 and TRBJ2-1, is EPEVTQTPSHQVTQMGQEVILRCVPISNHLYFYWYRQILGQKVEFLVSFYNNEISEKSEIFDDQFSVERPDGSNFTLKIRSTKLEDSAMYFCASSDLAGEVYNEQFFGPGTRLTVL.

There are a few counts of this clone. The rearrangement joins TRBV28 to TRBJ1-6; D call uncertain. From germline, CDR1 is MDHEN and CDR2 SYDVKM. There are 15 residues in the CDR3. V was shortened by 3 bases and J by 0 bases, with 6 bases between the two germline ends. The CDR3 reads CASSFGSSYNSPLHF. The DNA of the CDR3 is TGTGCCAGCAGTTTCGGGAGCTCCTATAATTCACCCCTCCACTTT.

The CDR3 nucleotides are TGTGCCAGCAGCTTAGGGGTAGCGCGGGAGCAGTACTTC. Encoded protein: CASSLGVAREQYF. The V and J genes are TRBV11-2 and TRBJ2-7; tentatively, D is TRBD2 (5 bases). The germline V gene has CDR1 SGHAT and CDR2 FQNNGV. The length of the CDR3 is 13 residues. V was clipped by 1 base and J by 7 bases, with 11 bases between them.

This sequence joins TRBV6-5 and TRBJ2-7, with no clear D. Trimming cost V 4 bases and J 3 bases, with 10 bases left between them. The CDR3 runs 13 residues. The V gene's germline CDR1 is MNHEY and CDR2 SVGAGI. CDR3 coding DNA: TGTGCCAGCAGTTCTTCCTTCAGCTACGAGCAGTACTTC. This gives the protein CASSSSFSYEQYF.

A remark on this clone: The sample has other DNA sequences that encode this CDR3 too. This CDR3 reads CASSPGQGAYEQYF. The CDR3 region has the DNA TGTGCCAGCAGTCCCGGACAGGGGGCCTACGAGCAGTACTTC. This chain links TRBV6-1 with TRBJ2-7; the match to TRBD1 covers 10 bases. The V and J ends lost 5 bases and 2 bases, in that order; junction bases with no gene match: 3. Germline V gene data show CDR1 as MNHNS and CDR2 as SASEGT. This CDR3 is 14 amino acids long.

As regards this clone: This same CDR3 is encoded by further DNA sequences in the sample. The chain is built from TRBV9 and TRBJ2-1; D unclear. With 2 bases removed from V and 3 bases from J, the gap between germline ends came to 6 bases. Looked up from germline, CDR1 is SGDLS and CDR2 is YYNGEE. This CDR3 is built from 13 residues. The CDR3 spells CASSVTVYNEQFF. CDR3 sequence (DNA): TGTGCCAGCAGCGTCACGGTCTACAATGAGCAGTTCTTC. The full variable domain, with the rest looked up from reference TRBV9 and TRBJ2-1, is DSGVTQTPKHLITATGQRVTLRCSPRSGDLSVYWYQQSLDQGLQFLIQYYNGEERAKGNILERFSAQQFPDLHSELNLSSLELGDSALYFCASSVTVYNEQFFGPGTRLTVL.

Notes on this clone: Different DNA sequences within this sample yield the same CDR3. J is TRBJ2-1 and V is TRBV27; possible D gene TRBD1, 6 bases. V lost 2 bases, J lost 2 bases, and 10 bases lay in between. The CDR3 has 15 residues. Germline V lookup: CDR1 MNHEY, CDR2 SMNVEV (reference sequence). CDR3 in DNA: TGTGCCAGCAGTTTAGGGGGCCCACCCTACAATGAGCAGTTCTTC. This codes for CASSLGGPPYNEQFF.

This sequence joins TRBV13 and TRBJ2-3; tentatively, D is TRBD1 or TRBD2 (5 bases each). V was clipped by 5 bases and J by 4 bases, with 13 bases between them. This CDR3 is 14 amino acids long. Per the germline V gene, CDR1 is PRHDT and CDR2 is FYEKMQ (reference sequence). CDR3 DNA sequence: TGTGCCAGCAGCCTATGGGACGCTGCAGATACGCAGTATTTT. Translated: CASSLWDAADTQYF.

The chain combines TRBV27 with TRBJ2-7; D gene uncertain. Per germline, CDR1 MNHEY and CDR2 SMNVEV (reference sequence). The V end lost 4 bases, the J end lost 2 bases, and 15 bases lay between the germline ends. The CDR3 spans 15 residues. The CDR3 coding sequence is TGTGCCAGCAGTTATGGGTCAGTTGGGGCCTACGAGCAGTACTTC. Its protein is CASSYGSVGAYEQYF.

The CDR3 DNA reads TGCGCCAGCAGCCCCTCGGTAGCGGGAGGTTTCGACTCTGGGGCCAACGTCCTGACTTTC. Translating it yields CASSPSVAGGFDSGANVLTF. The J gene is TRBJ2-6, the V gene TRBV4-3; 10 positions match TRBD2. V lost 4 bases to trimming and J lost 0 bases; unmatched junction nucleotides: 12. CDR3 size: 20 residues. Germline V gene sequence: CDR1 LGHNA, CDR2 YSLEER.

This clone has just one count. This chain joins TRBV19 and TRBJ2-5; D unclear. From germline, CDR1 is LNHDA and CDR2 SQIVND (reference sequence). The length of the CDR3 is 13 residues. The germline V and J ends were trimmed by 3 bases and 4 bases, with 9 bases remaining between them. The CDR3 DNA reads TGTGCCAGTAGTATTTATTTAAGAGAGACCCAGTACTTC. It encodes CASSIYLRETQYF.

This chain links TRBV7-9 with TRBJ2-1; a possible D gene is TRBD2 (5 bases). The CDR3 is 15 residues long. The V end was cut by 1 base, the J end by 4 bases, with 11 bases between. Germline V gene lookup returns CDR1 SEHNR and CDR2 FQNEAQ (reference sequence). The CDR3 protein is CASSLVDGEYNEQFF. The CDR3 DNA reads TGTGCCAGCAGCTTAGTTGACGGGGAATACAATGAGCAGTTCTTC.

With respect to this clone: Other DNA sequences in the same sample also yield this CDR3. The chain couples TRBV9 to TRBJ2-7, with D possibly being TRBD2 (5 bases). CDR3 size: 13 residues. Deletions cut 3 bases from V and 1 base from J, with 8 bases between. CDR1 SGDLS and CDR2 YYNGEE come from the germline V gene. CDR3 loop: CASSGGPSYEQYF. The DNA for the CDR3 is TGTGCCAGCAGCGGCGGGCCTTCCTACGAGCAGTACTTC.

The chain has TRBV5-6 and TRBJ2-7; TRBD1 matches at 11 bases. J was trimmed by 1 base and V by 4 bases; bases with no gene match: 4. The CDR3 contains 15 residues. Germline V CDR1 and CDR2: SGHDT, YYEEEE. CDR3 residues: CASSLGQGASYEQYF. In nucleotides, the CDR3 is TGTGCCAGCAGCCTAGGACAGGGGGCATCCTACGAGCAGTACTTC.